The entry below describes one TCR beta chain. Its matching antigen is unknown. These data originate in a study of immune evolution from preneoplasia to lung adenocarcinoma. Study-wide findings and caveats: From normal lung to invasive adenocarcinoma, top clone frequencies appeared to decrease.

Premalignant or tumor cells were enriched by macro-dissection after pathologic assessment. V lost 0 bases and J lost 1, with 8 bases in between. Germline CDR1 reads SGDLS; CDR2 reads YYNGEE. CDR3 length: 14 amino acids. This table comes from immunoSEQ multiplex PCR, and its TCRdb copy is limited to in-frame clones, with some not included. Of some 5,000 clones in the sample, roughly 78% are singletons; the top ten hold approximately 8.8%. The chain recombines TRBV9 with TRBJ2-7; no clear D gene. This TCR was sampled from an older person with lung adenocarcinoma. Material for sequencing was FFPE lung adenocarcinoma in situ tissue. In DNA form, the CDR3 reads TGTGCCAGCAGCGTAGGTTCGGCTTCCTACGAGCAGTACTTC. Protein: CASSVGSASYEQYF. Filled out from reference TRBV9 and TRBJ2-7, the complete variable domain reads DSGVTQTPKHLITATGQRVTLRCSPRSGDLSVYWYQQSLDQGLQFLIQYYNGEERAKGNILERFSAQQFPDLHSELNLSSLELGDSALYFCASSVGSASYEQYFGPGTRLTVT.